One sample yielded the 16 T cell receptor beta chains listed below, sequenced in a study of molecular identifiers for immune sequencing clone quantification. TCRdb ran MiXCR on the PCR reads and lists one entry per CDR3 protein. The sample contains tens of thousands of distinct CDR3 sequences, 15% to 20% of which appear only once. The sequenced sample consisted of naive CD8+ T cells from blood, with Jurkat cell RNA spiked in. Subset indicated: FACS-sorted CD8+CD4-CCR7+CD45RA+ naive T cells. The receptors were sampled from a human donor in good health. Some libraries in this study had Jurkat cell RNA spiked in.

This clonotype was counted ten times or more. This rearrangement joins TRBV7-9 to TRBJ2-7; D uncertain. CDR1 and CDR2 from the germline V gene are SEHNR and FQNEAQ (reference sequence). The CDR3 loop spans 13 amino acids. V lost 2 bases, J lost 4 bases, and 9 bases lay in between. CDR3 residues: CASSLLDLYEQYF. The CDR3 DNA is TGTGCCAGCAGCTTATTGGACCTTTACGAGCAGTACTTC.

This clonotype showed up just a few times. V and J are TRBV12-3 or TRBV12-4 and TRBJ2-1; D uncertain. V was pared by 6 bases and J by 15 bases, with 15 bases between. The length of the CDR3 is 11 residues. The CDR3 reads CASSSGPTRFF. The CDR3 coding sequence is TGTGCCAGCAGCTCCGGGCCCACGAGGTTCTTC.

In this sample, this clonotype turned up many times. The genes are TRBV3-1 and TRBJ2-2; D is unclear. Trimming left V 3 bases short and J 1 base short, with 9 bases between. Germline CDR1 is LGHDT and CDR2 is YNNKEL (reference sequence). CDR3 length: 15 residues. The CDR3 loop is CASSQSEENTGELFF. The DNA for the CDR3 is TGTGCCAGCAGCCAGTCGGAAGAGAACACCGGGGAGCTGTTTTTT.

This clonotype was seen at least ten times. The chain joins TRBV6-5 to TRBJ2-7, with 9 bases lining up with TRBD2. This CDR3 is 15 amino acids long. Germline CDR1 reads MNHEY; CDR2 reads SVGAGI. Germline trimming cut 4 bases from V and 0 bases from J; bases unmatched to any gene: 4. The CDR3 coding sequence is TGTGCCAGCAGTTTAGCTAGCGGGATCTCCTACGAGCAGTACTTC. This sequence encodes CASSLASGISYEQYF.

This clonotype was seen a few times. An end of the junction differs from the germline gene, which may be a read error. The chain employs TRBV29-1 and TRBJ2-7; 9 bases line up with TRBD1. The V gene's germline CDR1 is SQVTM and CDR2 ANQGSEA. CDR3 length equals 15 residues. The CDR3 region is CSVEPGQGFGYGQYF. CDR3 bases: TGCAGCGTTGAACCGGGACAGGGTTTCGGCTACGGGCAGTACTTC.

This clonotype was recorded many times. This chain connects TRBV7-9 to TRBJ1-5, with 11 bases lining up with TRBD1. CDR1 SEHNR and CDR2 FQNEAQ come from the germline V gene (reference sequence). After removal of 5 bases from V and 3 bases from J, the junction contained 6 bases not matched to a gene. The CDR3 has 16 amino acids. The CDR3: CASSGTGGSYNQPQHF. The DNA for the CDR3 is TGTGCCAGCAGCGGGACAGGGGGATCGTACAATCAGCCCCAGCATTTT.

J is TRBJ1-4 and V is TRBV9; D may be TRBD1 (5 bases). The germline gives CDR1 SGDLS, CDR2 YYNGEE. The CDR3 is 16 amino acids. The germline V and J ends were trimmed by 3 bases and 4 bases, with 16 bases remaining between them. The CDR3 loop reads CASSGPEGGGNEKLFF. In DNA, the CDR3 is TGTGCCAGCAGCGGCCCCGAGGGTGGGGGTAATGAAAAACTGTTTTTT.

Details on this clonotype: At one of its ends the junction is not consistent with the germline gene, which may arise from a read error. The chain recombines TRBV5-5 with TRBJ2-3; 7 nucleotides agree with TRBD2. The V gene's germline CDR1 is SGHKS and CDR2 YYEKEE (reference sequence). CDR3 size: 14 residues. This chain's CDR3 is CVSSLSGMAGTQYF. The CDR3 coding sequence is TGTGTCAGCAGCTTGAGCGGGATGGCAGGTACGCAGTATTTT.

Worth noting for this clonotype: A much larger clone differs by one base, so this may be a read error. As the CDR3 is not closed by the conserved phenylalanine or tryptophan, this likely results from a read error. The DNA of the CDR3 is TGTGCCAGCAGTGCCGGACAGAACTATGGCTACACCATC. Its protein product is CASSAGQNYGYTI. The chain has TRBV27 and TRBJ1-2; D perhaps matches TRBD1 (6 bases). The CDR3 is made up of 13 amino acids. Germline V gene sequence: CDR1 MNHEY, CDR2 SMNVEV (reference sequence). Trimming stripped 5 bases from V and 2 bases from J, with 9 bases between.

This clonotype was counted ten times or more. The V and J genes are TRBV10-2 and TRBJ1-5; D remains ambiguous. From germline, CDR1 is WSHSY and CDR2 SAAADI. The CDR3 consists of 12 residues. V was trimmed by 4 bases and J by 3 bases, leaving 4 bases between them. CDR3 region: CASSVTNQPQHF. CDR3 nucleotide sequence: TGCGCCAGCAGTGTCACCAATCAGCCCCAGCATTTT.

This clonotype was detected many times. The chain combines TRBV4-1 with TRBJ1-5; maybe TRBD1 (6 bases). V was trimmed by 1 base and J by 7 bases, leaving 20 bases between them. The CDR3 length is 17 residues. Germline V gene lookup returns CDR1 MGHRA and CDR2 YSYEKL. The CDR3 loop is CASSQGLIGDKGQPQHF. As DNA, the CDR3 is TGCGCCAGCAGCCAAGGTTTGATCGGGGACAAGGGACAGCCCCAGCATTTT.

This clonotype was counted ten times or more. The V call is TRBV20-1, the J call TRBJ2-3, with 9 bases aligning to TRBD2. The CDR3 runs 16 residues. Trimming at V came to 0 bases and at J to 5 bases, leaving 9 bases not matched to a gene. Looked up from germline, CDR1 is DFQATT and CDR2 is SNEGSKA (reference sequence). CDR3 sequence reads: CSARDPGAGGLDTQYF. CDR3 coding DNA: TGCAGTGCTAGAGATCCGGGGGCGGGAGGGCTAGATACGCAGTATTTT.

Only a few counts were recorded for this clonotype. This may be a read error: a much more frequent sequence differs by one nucleotide. This sequence joins TRBV14 and TRBJ1-2, with D maybe TRBD1 (5 bases). Deletions cut 2 bases from V and 2 bases from J, with 12 bases between. The CDR3 is 15 residues long. From germline, CDR1 is SGHDN and CDR2 FVKESK. CDR3 nucleotides: TGTGCCAGCAGCCAATCTGGGACGGCAAACTATGGCTACACCTTC. The encoded protein is CASSQSGTANYGYTF. The whole variable domain, remainder taken from reference TRBV14 and TRBJ1-2, is EAGVTQFPSHSVIEKGQTVTLRCDPISGHDNLYWYRRVMGKEIKFLLHFVKESKQDESGMPNNRFLAERTGGTYSTLKVQPAELEDSGVYFCASSQSGTANYGYTFGSGTRLTVV.

This clonotype was observed at least ten times. V and J are TRBV20-1 and TRBJ2-3; D possibly corresponds to TRBD2 (6 bases). Germline loops: CDR1 DFQATT, CDR2 SNEGSKA (reference sequence). V lost 0 bases to trimming and J lost 0 bases, with 13 bases between them. There are 16 residues in the CDR3. DNA for the CDR3: TGCAGTGCTAGAGACGTTTGGCGGGAAAGCACAGATACGCAGTATTTT. Translated: CSARDVWRESTDTQYF.

This clonotype came up many times. The chain employs TRBV11-2 and TRBJ2-5; D uncertain. Germline CDR1 is SGHAT and CDR2 is FQNNGV. V was shortened by 0 bases and J by 5 bases, with 16 bases between the two germline ends. The CDR3 spans 16 residues. The CDR3 loop reads CASSLDPSFSVETQYF. Here the CDR3 DNA reads TGTGCCAGCAGCTTAGACCCCTCCTTCAGCGTTGAGACCCAGTACTTC.

This clonotype was found a few times. This chain joins TRBV25-1 and TRBJ2-7; 8 nucleotides agree with TRBD2. The CDR3 length is 13 residues. The V segment lost 10 bases and the J segment 0 bases; nucleotides outside the gene matches: 5. CDR1 is MGHDK and CDR2 is SYGVNS in the germline V gene. The CDR3 protein is CATKRENSYEQYF. The CDR3, as DNA: TGTGCCACTAAGCGGGAGAACTCCTACGAGCAGTACTTC.